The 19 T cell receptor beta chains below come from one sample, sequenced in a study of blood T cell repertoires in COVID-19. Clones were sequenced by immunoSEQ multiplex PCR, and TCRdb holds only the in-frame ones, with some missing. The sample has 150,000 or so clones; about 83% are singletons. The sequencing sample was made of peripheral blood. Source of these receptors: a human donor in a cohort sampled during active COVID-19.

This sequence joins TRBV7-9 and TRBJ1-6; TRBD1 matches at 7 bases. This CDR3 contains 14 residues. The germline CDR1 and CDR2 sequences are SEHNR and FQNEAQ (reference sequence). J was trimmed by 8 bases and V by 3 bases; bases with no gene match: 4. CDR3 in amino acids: CASSFGTADSPLHF. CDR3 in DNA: TGTGCCAGCAGCTTCGGGACAGCTGATTCACCCCTCCACTTT.

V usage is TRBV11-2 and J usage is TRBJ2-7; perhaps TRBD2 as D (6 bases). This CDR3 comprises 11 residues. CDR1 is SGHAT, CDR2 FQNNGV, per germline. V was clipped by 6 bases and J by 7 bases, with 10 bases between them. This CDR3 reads CASSAGWEQYF. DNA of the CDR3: TGTGCCAGCAGTGCGGGGTGGGAGCAGTACTTC.

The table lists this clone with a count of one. In nucleotides, the CDR3 is TGTGCCAGCAGTGTCCAGGGGTCAGGTGAAAAACTGTTTTTT. Its protein product is CASSVQGSGEKLFF. The chain is built from TRBV27 and TRBJ1-4; D may be TRBD1 (6 bases). The CDR3 spans 14 residues. Germline V gives CDR1 MNHEY, CDR2 SMNVEV (reference sequence). V was clipped by 5 bases and J by 7 bases, with 14 bases between them. The full variable domain, rest sourced from reference TRBV27 and TRBJ1-4, is EAQVTQNPRYLITVTGKKLTVTCSQNMNHEYMSWYRQDPGLGLRQIYYSMNVEVTDKGDVPEGYKVSRKEKRNFPLILESPSPNQTSLYFCASSVQGSGEKLFFGSGTQLSVL.

The CDR3 DNA reads TGTGCCAGCAGCGTAGCCGCAGGGGTAGTCCATGGCTACACCTTC. This translates into CASSVAAGVVHGYTF. This chain links TRBV9 with TRBJ1-2, with D perhaps matching TRBD1 (6 bases). Trimming removed 0 bases at V and 6 bases at J, with 15 bases between. CDR3 length: 15 residues. The germline gives CDR1 SGDLS, CDR2 YYNGEE.

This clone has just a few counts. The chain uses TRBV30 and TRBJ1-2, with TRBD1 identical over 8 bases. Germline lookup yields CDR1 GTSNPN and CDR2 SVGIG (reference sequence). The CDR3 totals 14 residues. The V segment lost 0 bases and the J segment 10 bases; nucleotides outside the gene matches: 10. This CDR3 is CAWSVARGTGVYTF. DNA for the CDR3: TGTGCCTGGAGTGTAGCCCGCGGGACAGGAGTCTACACCTTC.

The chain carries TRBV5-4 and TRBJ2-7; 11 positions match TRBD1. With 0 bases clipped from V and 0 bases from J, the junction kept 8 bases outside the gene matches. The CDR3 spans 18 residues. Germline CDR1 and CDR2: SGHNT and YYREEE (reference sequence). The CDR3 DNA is TGTGCCAGCAGCTTGGCCGATTCCGGGACAGGGGGCTCCTACGAGCAGTACTTC. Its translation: CASSLADSGTGGSYEQYF. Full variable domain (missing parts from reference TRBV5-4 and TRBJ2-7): ETGVTQSPTHLIKTRGQQVTLRCSSQSGHNTVSWYQQALGQGPQFIFQYYREEENGRGNFPPRFSGLQFPNYSSELNVNALELDDSALYLCASSLADSGTGGSYEQYFGPGTRLTVT.

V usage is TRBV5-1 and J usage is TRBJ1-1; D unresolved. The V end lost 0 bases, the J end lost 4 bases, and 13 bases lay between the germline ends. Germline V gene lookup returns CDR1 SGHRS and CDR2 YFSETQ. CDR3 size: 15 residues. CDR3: CASSLASGGLTEAFF. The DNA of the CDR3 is TGCGCCAGCAGCTTGGCATCAGGAGGACTCACTGAAGCTTTCTTT.

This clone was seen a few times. CDR3 sequence: CASSMLARTGHNEQFF. The CDR3 coding sequence is TGTGCCAGTAGTATGTTAGCGAGGACAGGCCACAATGAGCAGTTCTTC. The V gene is TRBV19, the J gene TRBJ2-1, with 7 bases lining up with TRBD1. Unmatched junction bases numbered 10, after V lost 3 bases and J lost 5 bases. The CDR3 length is 16 residues. Germline V gene sequence: CDR1 LNHDA, CDR2 SQIVND (reference sequence). Supplemented by reference TRBV19 and TRBJ2-1, the full variable domain reads DGGITQSPKYLFRKEGQNVTLSCEQNLNHDAMYWYRQDPGQGLRLIYYSQIVNDFQKGDIAEGYSVSREKKESFPLTVTSAQKNPTAFYLCASSMLARTGHNEQFFGPGTRLTVL.

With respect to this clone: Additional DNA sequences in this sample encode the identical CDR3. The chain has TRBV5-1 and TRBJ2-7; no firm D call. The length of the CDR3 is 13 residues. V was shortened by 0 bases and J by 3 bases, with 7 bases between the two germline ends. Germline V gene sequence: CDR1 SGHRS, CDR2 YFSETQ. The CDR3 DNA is TGCGCCAGCAGCTTGGGGGCCGGCTACGAGCAGTACTTC. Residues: CASSLGAGYEQYF.

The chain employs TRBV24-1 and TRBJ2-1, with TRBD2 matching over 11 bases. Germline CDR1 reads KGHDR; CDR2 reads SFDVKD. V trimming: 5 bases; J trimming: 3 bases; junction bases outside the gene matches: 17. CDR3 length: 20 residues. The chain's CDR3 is CATSVQLGLAECLNYNEQFF. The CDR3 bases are TGTGCCACCAGTGTTCAACTGGGACTAGCGGAATGCCTTAACTACAATGAGCAGTTCTTC.

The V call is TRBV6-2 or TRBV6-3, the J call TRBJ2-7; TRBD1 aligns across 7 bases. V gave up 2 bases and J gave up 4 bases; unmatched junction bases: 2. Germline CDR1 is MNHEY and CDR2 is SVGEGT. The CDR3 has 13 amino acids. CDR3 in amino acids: CASSYLRGYEQYF. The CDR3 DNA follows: TGTGCCAGCAGTTACCTCAGGGGGTACGAGCAGTACTTC.

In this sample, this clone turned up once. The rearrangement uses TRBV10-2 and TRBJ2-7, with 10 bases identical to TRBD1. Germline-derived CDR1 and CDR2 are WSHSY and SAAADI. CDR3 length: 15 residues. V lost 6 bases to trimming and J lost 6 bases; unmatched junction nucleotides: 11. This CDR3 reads CASRMGTGDIPEQYF. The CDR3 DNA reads TGCGCCAGCAGGATGGGGACAGGGGACATCCCCGAGCAGTACTTC.

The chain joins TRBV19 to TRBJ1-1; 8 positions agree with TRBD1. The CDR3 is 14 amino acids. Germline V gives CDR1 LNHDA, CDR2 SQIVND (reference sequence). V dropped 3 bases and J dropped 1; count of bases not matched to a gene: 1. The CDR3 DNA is TGTGCCAGTAGTATTACAGGGGGGAACACTGAAGCTTTCTTT. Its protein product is CASSITGGNTEAFF.

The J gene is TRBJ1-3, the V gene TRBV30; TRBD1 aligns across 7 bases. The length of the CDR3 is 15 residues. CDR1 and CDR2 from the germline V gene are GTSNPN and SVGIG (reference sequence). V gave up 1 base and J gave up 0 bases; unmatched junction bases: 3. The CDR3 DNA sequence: TGTGCCTGGAGTGGAGACAGGGACTCTGGAAACACCATATATTTT. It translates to CAWSGDRDSGNTIYF.

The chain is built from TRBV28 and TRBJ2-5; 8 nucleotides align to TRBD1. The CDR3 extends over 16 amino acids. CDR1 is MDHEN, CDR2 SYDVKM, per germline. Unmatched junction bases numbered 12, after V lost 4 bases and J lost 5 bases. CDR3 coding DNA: TGTGCCAGCAGTTCACCGAGTCAGGGGGCGAGGGAGACCCAGTACTTC. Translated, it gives CASSSPSQGARETQYF.

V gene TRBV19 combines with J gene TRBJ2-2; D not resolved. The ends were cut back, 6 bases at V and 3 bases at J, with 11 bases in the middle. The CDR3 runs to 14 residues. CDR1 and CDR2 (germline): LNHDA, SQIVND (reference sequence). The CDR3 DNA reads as TGTGCCAGTAGCTGGTTGGCAGACACCGGGGAGCTGTTTTTT. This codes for CASSWLADTGELFF.

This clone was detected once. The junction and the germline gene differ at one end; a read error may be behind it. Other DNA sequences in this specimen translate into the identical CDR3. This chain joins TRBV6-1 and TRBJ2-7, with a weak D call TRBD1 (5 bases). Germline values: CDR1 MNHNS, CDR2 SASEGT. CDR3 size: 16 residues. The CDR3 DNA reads TGCGCCAGCAGTGAAGGGCAGGGCAACCCCACCTACGAGCAGTACTTC. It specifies CASSEGQGNPTYEQYF.

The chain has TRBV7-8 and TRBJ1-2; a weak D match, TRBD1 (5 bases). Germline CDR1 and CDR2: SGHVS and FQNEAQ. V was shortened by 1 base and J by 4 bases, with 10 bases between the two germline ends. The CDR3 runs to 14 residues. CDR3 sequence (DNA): TGTGCCAGCAGCTTAGTACCGGGGGTCTATGGCTACACCTTC. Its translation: CASSLVPGVYGYTF.

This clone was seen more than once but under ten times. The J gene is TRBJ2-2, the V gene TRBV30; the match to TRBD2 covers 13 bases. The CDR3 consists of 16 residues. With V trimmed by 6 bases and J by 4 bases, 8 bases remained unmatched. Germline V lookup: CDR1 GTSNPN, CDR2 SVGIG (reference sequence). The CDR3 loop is CACRGLAGAVTGELFF. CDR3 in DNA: TGTGCCTGCCGCGGACTAGCGGGAGCGGTCACCGGGGAGCTGTTTTTT.